This T cell receptor (beta chain) was sequenced in a study of CD8+ T cells in alopecia areata. Study-level points and caveats: For lesional scalp, especially alopecia totalis/universalis, clonality was higher than in normal scalp. TCRs were shared less clearly across patients than in mice, possibly for HLA-related reasons.

Following RNA extraction, reverse transcription yielded cDNA that acted as the sequencing template. TCRdb's table, derived via immunoSEQ multiplex PCR, lists solely in-frame clones and lacks some. The sample gives roughly 60,000 clones, roughly 46% of which show up once; 45% to 60% is in the top ten. Lesional scalp punch biopsies and peripheral blood were collected from alopecia areata patients. Cell sorting on a FACSAria was used to separate CD4+ and CD8+ T cells from the PBMCs. The CDR3 is made up of 13 amino acids. V dropped 0 bases and J dropped 7 bases, with 12 bases sitting between them. Germline V CDR1 and CDR2: SQVTM, ANQGSEA. Only a few counts were recorded for this clone. The target antigen is unknown.

The specimen was NKG2D-low CD8+ T cells sorted from blood. The chain links TRBV29-1 to TRBJ2-5; no clear D. The receptor was isolated from a human donor with alopecia areata. The CDR3 nucleotides are TGCAGCGTTGAAGAGGGCTTCGGCGGGACCCAGTACTTC. This translates into CSVEEGFGGTQYF.